Below, 22 T cell receptor beta chains from the same sample are listed, as sequenced in a study of Graves' ophthalmopathy and Graves' hyperthyroidism (dated by TCRdb to 2016 to 2019). This sample was sequenced with an Illumina HiSeq 2000. TCR beta CDR3 regions were amplified from RNA transcripts for repertoire sequencing. A first-round RT-PCR used HTBI primers with the Qiagen OneStep RT-PCR kit, followed by a second-round multiplex PCR, size selection and purification. TCRdb reran the public reads through fastp at Q25 and MiXCR, keeping productive beta chains. Identical CDR3 protein sequences are pooled into one entry, listed with their most common genes and DNA. Here the sample has around 1,200,000 distinct CDR3 sequences; 35% to 45% occur a single time. The ten top clones hold 11% of the sample. The sequenced sample was peripheral blood or thyroid tissue (not recorded which). These receptors originate from an adult man with Graves' hyperthyroidism.

V usage is TRBV11-2 and J usage is TRBJ1-4; D unclear. The V and J ends lost 11 bases and 0 bases respectively, with 10 bases between them. The germline gives CDR1 SGHAT, CDR2 FQNNGV. CDR3 length: 13 residues. DNA of the CDR3: TGTGCCGCCAAACCGGCAACTAATGAAAAACTGTTTTTT. Its protein product is CAAKPATNEKLFF.

This clonotype was recorded a few times. V is TRBV2 and J is TRBJ1-1; 8 positions agree with TRBD1. Germline lookup yields CDR1 SNHLY and CDR2 FYNNEI. V gave up 3 bases and J gave up 1 base; unmatched junction bases: 7. The CDR3 consists of 16 residues. The CDR3 sequence is CASSEIGQGGNTEAFF. The CDR3 DNA sequence: TGTGCCAGCAGTGAGATAGGACAGGGTGGGAACACTGAAGCTTTCTTT.

The sample holds many counts of this clonotype. The chain has TRBV15 and TRBJ1-1; D might be TRBD1 (5 bases). V was clipped by 5 bases and J by 1 base, with 8 bases between them. CDR1 and CDR2 (germline): LNHNV, YYDKDF (reference sequence). The CDR3 contains 13 residues. The DNA for the CDR3 is TGTGCCACCAGCCGACAGACGAACACTGAAGCTTTCTTT. It is translated as CATSRQTNTEAFF.

As regards this clonotype: A much larger clone lies a single base off, so this may be a read error. This chain links TRBV25-1 with TRBJ2-7, with 7 positions matching TRBD2. Germline V gene sequence: CDR1 MGHDK, CDR2 SYGVNS. V lost 6 bases, J lost 5 bases, and 13 bases stayed unmatched. The CDR3 totals 15 residues. CDR3 region: CASSLATGTTDEQYF. The CDR3 DNA sequence: TGTGCCAGCAGCCTCGCGACCGGGACTACCGACGAGCAGTACTTC.

The chain is built from TRBV29-1 and TRBJ2-6; TRBD2 matches at 8 bases. Losses at the gene ends were 4 bases for V and 6 bases for J; bases not matched to a gene: 5. CDR1 and CDR2 (germline): SQVTM, ANQGSEA. This CDR3 is built from 14 residues. The CDR3 loop is CSVAGGKQANVLTF. DNA for the CDR3: TGCAGCGTTGCGGGGGGGAAACAGGCCAACGTCCTGACTTTC.

The chain combines TRBV7-2 with TRBJ1-5; possible D gene TRBD1, 6 bases. With 5 bases removed from V and 1 base from J, the gap between germline ends came to 12 bases. The CDR3 is made up of 15 amino acids. Germline CDR1 and CDR2: SGHTA and FQGNSA. The CDR3 coding sequence is TGTGCCAGCAGCCGACTCCAGGGGAGCAATCAGCCCCAGCATTTT. Amino acids: CASSRLQGSNQPQHF. Drawing the rest from reference TRBV7-2 and TRBJ1-5, the complete variable domain is GAGVSQSPSNKVTEKGKDVELRCDPISGHTALYWYRQSLGQGLEFLIYFQGNSAPDKSGLPSDRFSAERTGGSVSTLTIQRTQQEDSAVYLCASSRLQGSNQPQHFGDGTRLSIL.

There are many counts of this clonotype. Compared with germline, one end of the junction differs, possibly owing to a read error. The chain is built from TRBV5-1 and TRBJ1-5, with TRBD1 as a possible D gene (5 bases). The CDR3 has 14 residues. Per germline, CDR1 SGHRS and CDR2 YFSETQ. CDR3 amino acids: CASSFRGGNQPQHF. CDR3 DNA sequence: TGTGCCAGCAGCTTCCGGGGCGGCAATCAGCCCCAGCATTTT. The entire variable domain, with the rest obtained from reference TRBV5-1 and TRBJ1-5, is as follows: KAGVTQTPRYLIKTRGQQVTLSCSPISGHRSVSWYQQTPGQGLQFLFEYFSETQRNKGNFPGRFSGRQFSNSRSEMNVSTLELGDSALYLCASSFRGGNQPQHFGDGTRLSIL.

This clonotype was observed many times. The chain recombines TRBV5-1 with TRBJ1-1; tentative D call: TRBD1 (5 bases). The CDR3 consists of 14 residues. CDR1 SGHRS and CDR2 YFSETQ come from the germline V gene. Trimming took off 4 bases at V and 3 bases at J, with 13 bases between the two ends. The CDR3, as DNA: TGCGCCAGCAGCCGGGACCCGGGGGACACTGAAGCTTTCTTT. Protein: CASSRDPGDTEAFF.

This clonotype was detected a few times. It may be a read error: a sequence one base away is much more abundant. Given the absence of the conserved phenylalanine or tryptophan at the CDR3 end, a read error is likely. The rearrangement joins TRBV29-1 to TRBJ1-1, with D hard to call. In germline, CDR1 is SQVTM, CDR2 ANQGSEA. The CDR3 sequence is 10 residues long. V was clipped by 5 bases and J by 6 bases, with 7 bases between them. The DNA of the CDR3 is TGCAGCGTTAATGGGCCTGAAGCTTTCCTT. Encoded protein: CSVNGPEAFL.

V gene TRBV10-3 combines with J gene TRBJ2-5; unclear D gene. The end of the DNA fits TRBJ2-7 better, so the J call may be wrong. The CDR3 is 11 residues long. CDR1 and CDR2 (germline): ENHRY, SYGVKD. CDR3 residues: CAISYEYEQYF. The CDR3 region has the DNA TGTGCCATCAGTTACGAGTACGAGCAGTACTTC.

V gene TRBV7-2 combines with J gene TRBJ2-7; 8 nucleotides align to TRBD2. Trimming removed 5 bases from V and 6 bases from J; junction bases left unmatched: 9. CDR1 SGHTA and CDR2 FQGNSA come from the germline V gene. This CDR3 spans 14 amino acids. This CDR3 reads CASSGIAGTGEQYF. The CDR3 DNA follows: TGTGCCAGCAGCGGGATAGCGGGAACAGGCGAGCAGTACTTC.

This clonotype was detected ten times or more. The chain employs TRBV7-8 and TRBJ2-7; no definite D call. V was cut by 3 bases and J by 6 bases, with 9 bases left in between. Looked up from germline, CDR1 is SGHVS and CDR2 is FQNEAQ. The CDR3 contains 12 residues. The CDR3 DNA is TGTGCCAGCAGCTTTGCGGTCGGCGAGCAGTACTTC. This codes for CASSFAVGEQYF.

About this clonotype: Compared with germline, one end of the junction differs, possibly owing to a read error. This chain connects TRBV10-3 to TRBJ2-7; 8 bases line up with TRBD1. The length of the CDR3 is 12 residues. CDR1 and CDR2 from the germline V gene are ENHRY and SYGVKD. Written as DNA, the CDR3 is TGTGCCAGCAGTGGACAGGGTCACGAGCGGTACTTC. Translation gives CASSGQGHERYF.

This clonotype was observed many times. The chain recombines TRBV19 with TRBJ1-1; weak D call: TRBD1 (5 bases). Germline V gives CDR1 LNHDA, CDR2 SQIVND (reference sequence). This CDR3 is 16 amino acids long. The germline V and J ends were trimmed by 3 bases and 6 bases, with 20 bases remaining between them. Here the CDR3 reads CASSILKQTFRAEAFF. DNA for the CDR3: TGTGCCAGTAGTATCCTGAAACAGACCTTCAGGGCTGAAGCTTTCTTT.

This clonotype has only one observation. V is TRBV19 and J is TRBJ1-2, with 7 bases aligning to TRBD1. The CDR3 totals 15 residues. Germline values: CDR1 LNHDA, CDR2 SQIVND (reference sequence). J lost 4 bases, V lost 11 bases, and 16 bases had no gene match. CDR3 sequence reads: CAWSVQGLGGYGYTF. As DNA, the CDR3 is TGTGCCTGGAGTGTACAGGGGCTTGGTGGCTATGGCTACACCTTC.

The genes are TRBV29-1 and TRBJ1-5, with D unclear. Germline lookup yields CDR1 SQVTM and CDR2 ANQGSEA. This CDR3 spans 16 amino acids. The V and J ends lost 4 bases and 14 bases respectively, with 30 bases between them. The CDR3 region has the DNA TGCAGCGTTGTTCCCTCGTTCGGGCGGATAGGAAACTACGAGCATTTT. It codes for CSVVPSFGRIGNYEHF. Full variable domain (remainder filled in from reference TRBV29-1 and TRBJ1-5): SAVISQKPSRDICQRGTSLTIQCQVDSQVTMMFWYRQQPGQSLTLIATANQGSEATYESGFVIDKFPISRPNLTFSTLTVSNMSPEDSSIYLCSVVPSFGRIGNYEHFGDGTRLSIL.

The chain links TRBV7-2 to TRBJ1-1, with D perhaps TRBD1 (5 bases). This CDR3 has 13 residues. Per germline, CDR1 SGHTA and CDR2 FQGNSA. The V end was cut by 5 bases, the J end by 4 bases, with 11 bases between. The CDR3 loop is CASSGAGPTEAFF. The CDR3 DNA follows: TGTGCCAGCAGCGGGGCGGGCCCCACTGAAGCTTTCTTT.

This clonotype was detected ten times or more. The chain carries TRBV2 and TRBJ2-5; TRBD1 or TRBD2 may be the D gene (6 bases each). The CDR3 consists of 16 residues. Germline assignment: CDR1 SNHLY and CDR2 FYNNEI. Trimming cost V 7 bases and J 5 bases, with 23 bases left between them. CDR3 sequence: CASTRRGVNLGETQYF. In nucleotides, the CDR3 is TGTGCCAGCACCAGGAGGGGGGTGAACCTCGGGGAGACCCAGTACTTC.

The table lists this clonotype with a few counts. The V and J genes are TRBV12-3 or TRBV12-4 and TRBJ2-7; D not certain. V lost 3 bases, J lost 0 bases, and 12 bases lay in between. CDR3 size: 15 residues. The CDR3 nucleotides read TGTGCCAGCAGTTTTGCTCTTGACACCTCCTACGAGCAGTACTTC. Translated, it gives CASSFALDTSYEQYF.

The chain combines TRBV15 with TRBJ2-5; the D gene is possibly TRBD1 (6 bases). Trimming shortened V by 3 bases and J by 9 bases, and 14 bases separated the two germline ends. CDR3 length: 13 amino acids. The germline gives CDR1 LNHNV, CDR2 YYDKDF (reference sequence). The CDR3 DNA reads TGTGCCACCAGCAGCGTCAGGGGTGAGCCCCAGTACTTC. It yields the protein CATSSVRGEPQYF.

The sample holds many counts of this clonotype. The chain couples TRBV7-9 to TRBJ2-5; 7 nucleotides line up with TRBD2. The CDR3 loop spans 13 amino acids. J was trimmed by 5 bases and V by 6 bases; bases with no gene match: 6. Germline CDR1 and CDR2: SEHNR and FQNEAQ (reference sequence). The CDR3 loop is CASRLGGDETQYF. The CDR3 DNA sequence: TGTGCCAGCAGACTGGGGGGGGACGAGACCCAGTACTTC.

The sample holds many counts of this clonotype. The chain employs TRBV11-2 and TRBJ2-5, with no clear D. Looked up from germline, CDR1 is SGHAT and CDR2 is FQNNGV. This CDR3 is built from 10 residues. V was cut by 8 bases and J by 9 bases, with 10 bases left in between. In DNA, the CDR3 is TGTGCCAGCGGCGACGTGTCCCAGTACTTC. Its translation is CASGDVSQYF.